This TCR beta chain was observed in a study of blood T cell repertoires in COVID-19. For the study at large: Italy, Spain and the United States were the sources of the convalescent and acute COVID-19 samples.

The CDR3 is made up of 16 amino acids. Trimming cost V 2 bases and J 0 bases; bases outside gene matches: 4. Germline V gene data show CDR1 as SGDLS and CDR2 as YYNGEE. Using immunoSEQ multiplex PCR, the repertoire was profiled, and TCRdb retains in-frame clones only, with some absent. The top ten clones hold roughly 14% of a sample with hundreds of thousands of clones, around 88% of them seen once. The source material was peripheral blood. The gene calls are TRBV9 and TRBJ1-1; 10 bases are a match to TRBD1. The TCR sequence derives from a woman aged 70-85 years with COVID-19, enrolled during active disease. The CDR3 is CASSVGTGAMNTEAFF. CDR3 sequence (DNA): TGTGCCAGCAGCGTCGGGACAGGGGCGATGAACACTGAAGCTTTCTTT.